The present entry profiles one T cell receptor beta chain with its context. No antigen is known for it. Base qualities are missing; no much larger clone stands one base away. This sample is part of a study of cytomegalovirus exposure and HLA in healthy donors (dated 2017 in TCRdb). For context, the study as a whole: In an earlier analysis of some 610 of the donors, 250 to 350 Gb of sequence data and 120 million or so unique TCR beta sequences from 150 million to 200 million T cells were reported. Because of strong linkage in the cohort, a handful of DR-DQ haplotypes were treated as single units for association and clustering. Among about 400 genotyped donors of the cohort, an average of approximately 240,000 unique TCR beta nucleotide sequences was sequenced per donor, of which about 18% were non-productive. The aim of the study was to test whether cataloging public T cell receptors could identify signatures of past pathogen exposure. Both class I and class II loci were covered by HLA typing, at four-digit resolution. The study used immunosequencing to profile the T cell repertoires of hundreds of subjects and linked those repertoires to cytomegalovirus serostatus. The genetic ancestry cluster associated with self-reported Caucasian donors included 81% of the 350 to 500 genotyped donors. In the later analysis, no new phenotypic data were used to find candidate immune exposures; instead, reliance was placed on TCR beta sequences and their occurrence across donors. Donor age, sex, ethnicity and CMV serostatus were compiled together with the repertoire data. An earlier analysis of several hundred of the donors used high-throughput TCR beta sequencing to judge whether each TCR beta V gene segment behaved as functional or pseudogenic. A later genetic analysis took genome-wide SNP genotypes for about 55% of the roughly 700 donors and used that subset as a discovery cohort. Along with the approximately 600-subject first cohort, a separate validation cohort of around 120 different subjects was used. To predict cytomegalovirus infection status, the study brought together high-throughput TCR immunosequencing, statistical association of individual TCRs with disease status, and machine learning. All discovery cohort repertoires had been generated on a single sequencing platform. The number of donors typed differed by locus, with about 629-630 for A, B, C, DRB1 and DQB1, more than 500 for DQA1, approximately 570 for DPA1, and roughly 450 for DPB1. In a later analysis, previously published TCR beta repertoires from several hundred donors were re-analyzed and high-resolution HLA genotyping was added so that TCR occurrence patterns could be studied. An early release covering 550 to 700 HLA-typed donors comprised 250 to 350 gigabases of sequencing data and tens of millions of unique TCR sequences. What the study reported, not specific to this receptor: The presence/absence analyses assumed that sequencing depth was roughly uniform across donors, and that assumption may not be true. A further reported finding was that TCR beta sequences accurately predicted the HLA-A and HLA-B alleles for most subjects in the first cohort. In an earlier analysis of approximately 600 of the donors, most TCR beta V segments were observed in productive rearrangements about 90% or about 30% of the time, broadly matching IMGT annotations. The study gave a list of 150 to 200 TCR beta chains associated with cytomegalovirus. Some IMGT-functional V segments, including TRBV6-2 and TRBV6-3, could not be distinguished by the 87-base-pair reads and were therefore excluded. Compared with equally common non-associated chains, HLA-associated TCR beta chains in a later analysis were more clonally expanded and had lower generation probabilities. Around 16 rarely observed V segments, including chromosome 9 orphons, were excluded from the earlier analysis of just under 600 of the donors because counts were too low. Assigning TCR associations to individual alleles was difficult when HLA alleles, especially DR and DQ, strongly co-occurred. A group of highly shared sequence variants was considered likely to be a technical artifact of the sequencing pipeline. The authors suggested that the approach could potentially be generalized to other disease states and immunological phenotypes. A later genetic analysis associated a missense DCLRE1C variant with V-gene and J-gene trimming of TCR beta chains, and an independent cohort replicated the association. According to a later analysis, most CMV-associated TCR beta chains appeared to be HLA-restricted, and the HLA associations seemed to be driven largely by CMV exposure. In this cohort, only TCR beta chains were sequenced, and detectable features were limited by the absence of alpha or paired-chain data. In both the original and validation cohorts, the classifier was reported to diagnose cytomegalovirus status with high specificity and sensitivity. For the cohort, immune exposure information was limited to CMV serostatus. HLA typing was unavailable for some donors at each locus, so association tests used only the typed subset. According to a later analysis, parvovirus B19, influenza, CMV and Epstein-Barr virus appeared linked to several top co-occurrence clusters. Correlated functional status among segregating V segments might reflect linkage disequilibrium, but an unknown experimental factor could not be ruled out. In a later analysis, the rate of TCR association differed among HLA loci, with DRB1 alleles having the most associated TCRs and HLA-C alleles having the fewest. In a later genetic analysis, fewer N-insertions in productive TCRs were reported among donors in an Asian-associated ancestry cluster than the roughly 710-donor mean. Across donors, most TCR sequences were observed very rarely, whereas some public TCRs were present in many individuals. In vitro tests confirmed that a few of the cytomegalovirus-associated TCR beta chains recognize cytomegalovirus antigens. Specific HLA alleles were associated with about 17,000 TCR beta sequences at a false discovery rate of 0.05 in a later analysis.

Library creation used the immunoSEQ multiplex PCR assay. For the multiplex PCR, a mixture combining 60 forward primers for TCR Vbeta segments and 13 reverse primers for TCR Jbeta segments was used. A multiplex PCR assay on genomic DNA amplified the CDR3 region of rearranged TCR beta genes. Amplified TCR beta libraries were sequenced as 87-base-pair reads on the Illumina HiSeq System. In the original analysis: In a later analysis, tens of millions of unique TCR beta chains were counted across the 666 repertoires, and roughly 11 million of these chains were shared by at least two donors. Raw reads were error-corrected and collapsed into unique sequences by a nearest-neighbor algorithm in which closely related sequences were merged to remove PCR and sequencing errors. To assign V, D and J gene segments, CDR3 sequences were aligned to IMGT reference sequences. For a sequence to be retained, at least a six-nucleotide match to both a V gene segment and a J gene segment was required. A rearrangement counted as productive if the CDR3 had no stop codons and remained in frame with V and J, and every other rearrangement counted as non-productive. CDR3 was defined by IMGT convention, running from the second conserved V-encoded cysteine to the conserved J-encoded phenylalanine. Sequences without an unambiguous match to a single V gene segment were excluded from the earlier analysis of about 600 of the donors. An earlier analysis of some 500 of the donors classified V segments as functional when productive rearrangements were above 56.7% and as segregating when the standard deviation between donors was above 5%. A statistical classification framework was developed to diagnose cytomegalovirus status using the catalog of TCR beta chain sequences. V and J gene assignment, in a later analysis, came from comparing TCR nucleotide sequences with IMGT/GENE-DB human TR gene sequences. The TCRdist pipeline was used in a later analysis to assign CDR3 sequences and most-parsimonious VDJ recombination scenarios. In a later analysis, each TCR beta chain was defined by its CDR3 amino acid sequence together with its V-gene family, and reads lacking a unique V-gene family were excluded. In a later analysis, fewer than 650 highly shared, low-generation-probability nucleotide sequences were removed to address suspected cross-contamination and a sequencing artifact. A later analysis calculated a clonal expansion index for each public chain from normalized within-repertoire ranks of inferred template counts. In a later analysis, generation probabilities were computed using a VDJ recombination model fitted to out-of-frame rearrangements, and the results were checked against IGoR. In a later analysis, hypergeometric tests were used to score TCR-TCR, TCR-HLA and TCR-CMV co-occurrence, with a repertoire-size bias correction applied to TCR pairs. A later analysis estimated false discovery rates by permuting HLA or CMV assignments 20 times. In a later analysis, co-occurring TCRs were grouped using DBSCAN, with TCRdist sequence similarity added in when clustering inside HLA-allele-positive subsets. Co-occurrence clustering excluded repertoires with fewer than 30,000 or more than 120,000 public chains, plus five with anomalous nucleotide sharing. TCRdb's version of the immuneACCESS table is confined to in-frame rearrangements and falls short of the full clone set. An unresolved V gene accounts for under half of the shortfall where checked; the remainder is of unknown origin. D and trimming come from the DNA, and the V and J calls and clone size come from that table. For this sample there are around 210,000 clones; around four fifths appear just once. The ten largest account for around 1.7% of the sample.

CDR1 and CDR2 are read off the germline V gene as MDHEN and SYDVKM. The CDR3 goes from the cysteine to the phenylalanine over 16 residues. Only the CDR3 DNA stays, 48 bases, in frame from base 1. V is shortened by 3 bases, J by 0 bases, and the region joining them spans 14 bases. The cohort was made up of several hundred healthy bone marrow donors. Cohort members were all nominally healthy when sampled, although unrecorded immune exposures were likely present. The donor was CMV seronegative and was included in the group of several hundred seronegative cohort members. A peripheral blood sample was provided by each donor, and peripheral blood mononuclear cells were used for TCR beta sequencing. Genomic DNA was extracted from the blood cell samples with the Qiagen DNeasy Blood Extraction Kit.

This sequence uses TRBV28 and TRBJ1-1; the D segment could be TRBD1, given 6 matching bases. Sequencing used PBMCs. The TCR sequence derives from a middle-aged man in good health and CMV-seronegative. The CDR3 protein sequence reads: CASSFTLTGLNTEAFF. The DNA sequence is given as TGTGCCAGCAGTTTCACCCTTACAGGGCTGAACACTGAAGCTTTCTTT. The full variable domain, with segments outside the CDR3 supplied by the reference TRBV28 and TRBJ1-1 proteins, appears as DVKVTQSSRYLVKRTGEKVFLECVQDMDHENMFWYRQDPGLGLRLIYFSYDVKMKEKGDIPEGYSVSREKKERFSLILESASTNQTSMYLCASSFTLTGLNTEAFFGQGTRLTVV.